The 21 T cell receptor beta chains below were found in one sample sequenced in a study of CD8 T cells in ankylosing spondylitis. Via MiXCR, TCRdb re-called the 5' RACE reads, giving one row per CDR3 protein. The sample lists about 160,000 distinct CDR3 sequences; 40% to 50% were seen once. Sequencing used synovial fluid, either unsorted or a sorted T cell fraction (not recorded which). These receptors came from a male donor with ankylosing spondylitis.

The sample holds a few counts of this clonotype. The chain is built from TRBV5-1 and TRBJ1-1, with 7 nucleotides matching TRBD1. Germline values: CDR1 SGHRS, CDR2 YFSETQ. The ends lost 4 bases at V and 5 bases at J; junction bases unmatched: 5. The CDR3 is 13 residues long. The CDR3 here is CASSTDRATEAFF. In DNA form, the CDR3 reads TGCGCCAGCAGCACTGACAGGGCTACTGAAGCTTTCTTT.

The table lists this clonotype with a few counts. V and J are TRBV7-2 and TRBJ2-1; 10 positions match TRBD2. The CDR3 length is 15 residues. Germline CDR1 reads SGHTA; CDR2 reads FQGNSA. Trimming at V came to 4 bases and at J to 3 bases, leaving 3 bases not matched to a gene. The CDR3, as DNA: TGTGCCAGCAGCTCGGGACTAGCGTACTACAATGAGCAGTTCTTC. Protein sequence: CASSSGLAYYNEQFF.

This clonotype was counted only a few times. CDR3 region: CASRGAGANNEQFF. The CDR3 bases are TGTGCCAGCAGAGGTGCGGGGGCTAACAATGAGCAGTTCTTC. The V and J genes are TRBV28 and TRBJ2-1, with a possible D match to TRBD2 (7 bases). The ends were cut back, 6 bases at V and 5 bases at J, with 14 bases in the middle. The CDR3 has 14 amino acids. Germline lookup yields CDR1 MDHEN and CDR2 SYDVKM.

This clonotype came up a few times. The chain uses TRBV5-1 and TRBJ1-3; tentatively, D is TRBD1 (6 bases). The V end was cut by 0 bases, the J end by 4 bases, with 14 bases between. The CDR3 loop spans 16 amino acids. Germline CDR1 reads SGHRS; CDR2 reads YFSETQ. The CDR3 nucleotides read TGCGCCAGCAGCTTGGCCAGCGGGGGCGAAGGAAACACCATATATTTT. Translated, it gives CASSLASGGEGNTIYF.

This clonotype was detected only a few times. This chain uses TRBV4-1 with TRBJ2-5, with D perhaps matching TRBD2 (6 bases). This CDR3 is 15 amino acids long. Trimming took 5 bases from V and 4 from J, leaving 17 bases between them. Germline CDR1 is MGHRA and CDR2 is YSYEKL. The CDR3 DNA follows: TGCGCCAGCAGCGCCCGACTAGTGGGGGGAGAGACCCAGTACTTC. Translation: CASSARLVGGETQYF.

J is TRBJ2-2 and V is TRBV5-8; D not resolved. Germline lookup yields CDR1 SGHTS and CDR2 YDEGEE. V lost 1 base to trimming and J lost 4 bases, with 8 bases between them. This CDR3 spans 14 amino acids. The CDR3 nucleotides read TGTGCCAGCAGCTTGATTTCCGCCACCGGGGAGCTGTTTTTT. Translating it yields CASSLISATGELFF. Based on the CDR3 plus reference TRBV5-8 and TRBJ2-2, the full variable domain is EAGVTQSPTHLIKTRGQQATLRCSPISGHTSVYWYQQALGLGLQFLLWYDEGEERNRGNFPPRFSGRQFPNYSSELNVNALELEDSALYLCASSLISATGELFFGEGSRLTVL.

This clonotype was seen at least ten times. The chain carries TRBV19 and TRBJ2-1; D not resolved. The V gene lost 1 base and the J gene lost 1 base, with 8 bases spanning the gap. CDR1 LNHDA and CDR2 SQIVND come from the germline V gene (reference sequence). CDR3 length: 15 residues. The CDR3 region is CASSIGDGSYNEQFF. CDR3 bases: TGTGCCAGTAGTATAGGAGATGGGTCCTACAATGAGCAGTTCTTC.

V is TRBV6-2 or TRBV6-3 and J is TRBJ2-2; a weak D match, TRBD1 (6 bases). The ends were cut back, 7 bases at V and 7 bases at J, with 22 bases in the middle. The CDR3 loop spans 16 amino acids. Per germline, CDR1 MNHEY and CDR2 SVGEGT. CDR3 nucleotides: TGTGCCAGCACCAACCTAATCGGGACACCCGGCGGGGAGCTGTTTTTT. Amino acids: CASTNLIGTPGGELFF.

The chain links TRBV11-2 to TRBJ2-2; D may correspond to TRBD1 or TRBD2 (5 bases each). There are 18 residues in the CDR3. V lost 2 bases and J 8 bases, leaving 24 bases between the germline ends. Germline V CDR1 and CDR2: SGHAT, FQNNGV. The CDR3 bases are TGTGCCAGCAGCTTATGGGGCCGGGGCCCCGACTATCCAGGGGAGCTGTTTTTT. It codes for CASSLWGRGPDYPGELFF.

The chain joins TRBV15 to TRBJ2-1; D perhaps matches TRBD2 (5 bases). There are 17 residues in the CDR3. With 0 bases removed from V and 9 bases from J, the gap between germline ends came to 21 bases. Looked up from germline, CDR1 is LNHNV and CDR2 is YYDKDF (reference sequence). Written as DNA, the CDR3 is TGTGCCACCAGCAGAGATCTGAGAGGGATTGATCTCGGTGAGCAGTTCTTC. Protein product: CATSRDLRGIDLGEQFF.

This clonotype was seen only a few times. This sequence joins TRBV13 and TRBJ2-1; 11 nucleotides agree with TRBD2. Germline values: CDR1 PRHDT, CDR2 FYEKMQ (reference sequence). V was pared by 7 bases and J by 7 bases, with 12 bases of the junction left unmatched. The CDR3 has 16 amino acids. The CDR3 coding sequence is TGTGCCAGCAATCTCTCTCCGGGACTAGCGGTTAATGAGCAGTTCTTC. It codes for CASNLSPGLAVNEQFF.

The CDR3: CAISEGWGRRDYNEQFF. The CDR3 bases are TGTGCCATCAGTGAGGGATGGGGGAGGAGGGACTACAATGAGCAGTTCTTC. This chain joins TRBV10-3 and TRBJ2-1, with a possible D match to TRBD2 (6 bases). V lost 2 bases and J 3 bases, leaving 17 bases between the germline ends. CDR3 length: 17 residues. CDR1 and CDR2 (germline): ENHRY, SYGVKD.

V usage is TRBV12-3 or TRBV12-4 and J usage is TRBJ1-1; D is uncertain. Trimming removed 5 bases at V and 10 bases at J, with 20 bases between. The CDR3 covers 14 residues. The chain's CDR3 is CASSPVPKTYGAFF. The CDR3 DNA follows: TGTGCCAGCAGTCCGGTCCCAAAAACTTACGGAGCTTTCTTT.

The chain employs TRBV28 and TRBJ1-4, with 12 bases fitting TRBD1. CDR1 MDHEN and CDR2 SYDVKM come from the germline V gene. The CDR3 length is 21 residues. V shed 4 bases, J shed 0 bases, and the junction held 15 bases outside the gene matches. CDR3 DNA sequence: TGTGCCAGCAGTTCTTGGGACAGGGGGCGGACGCTGAGAGCAACTAATGAAAAACTGTTTTTT. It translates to CASSSWDRGRTLRATNEKLFF.

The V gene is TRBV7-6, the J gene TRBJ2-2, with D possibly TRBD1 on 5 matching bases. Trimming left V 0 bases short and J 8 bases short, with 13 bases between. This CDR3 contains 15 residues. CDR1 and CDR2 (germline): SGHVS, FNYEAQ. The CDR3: CASSLAGRAGGELFF. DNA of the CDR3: TGTGCCAGCAGCTTAGCCGGCAGGGCCGGGGGGGAGCTGTTTTTT. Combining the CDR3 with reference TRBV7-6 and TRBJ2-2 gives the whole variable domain GAGVSQSPRYKVTKRGQDVALRCDPISGHVSLYWYRQALGQGPEFLTYFNYEAQQDKSGLPNDRFSAERPEGSISTLTIQRTEQRDSAMYRCASSLAGRAGGELFFGEGSRLTVL.

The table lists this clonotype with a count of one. CDR3 sequence: CASSGSAYEQYF. DNA of the CDR3: TGCGCCAGCAGCGGCAGTGCCTACGAGCAGTACTTC. This rearrangement joins TRBV5-1 to TRBJ2-7; D uncertain. Germline lookup yields CDR1 SGHRS and CDR2 YFSETQ. The CDR3 consists of 12 residues. V lost 4 bases and J lost 2, with 7 bases in between.

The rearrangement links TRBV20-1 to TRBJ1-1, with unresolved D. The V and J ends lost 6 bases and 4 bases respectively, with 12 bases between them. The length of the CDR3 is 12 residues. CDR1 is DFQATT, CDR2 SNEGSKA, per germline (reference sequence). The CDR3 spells CSAAGSLTEAFF. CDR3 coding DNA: TGCAGTGCCGCCGGGAGTCTCACTGAAGCTTTCTTT.

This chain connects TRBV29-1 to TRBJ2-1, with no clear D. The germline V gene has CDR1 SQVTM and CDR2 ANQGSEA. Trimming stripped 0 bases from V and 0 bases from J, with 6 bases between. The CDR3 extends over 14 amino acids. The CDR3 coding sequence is TGCAGCGTTGAAGACGCCTTCTCCTACAATGAGCAGTTCTTC. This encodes CSVEDAFSYNEQFF.

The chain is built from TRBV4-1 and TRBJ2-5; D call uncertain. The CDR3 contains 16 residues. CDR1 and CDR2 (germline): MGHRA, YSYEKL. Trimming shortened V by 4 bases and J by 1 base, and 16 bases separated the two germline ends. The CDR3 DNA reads TGCGCCAGCAGCCCCAACCTCCTCTGGGGCCAAGAGACCCAGTACTTC. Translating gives CASSPNLLWGQETQYF.

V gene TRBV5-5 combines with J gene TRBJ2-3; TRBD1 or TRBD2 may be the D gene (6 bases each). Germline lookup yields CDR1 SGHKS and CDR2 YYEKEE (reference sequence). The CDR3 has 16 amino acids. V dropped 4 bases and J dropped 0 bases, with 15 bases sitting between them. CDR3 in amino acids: CASSTGGRISTDTQYF. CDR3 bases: TGTGCCAGCAGCACTGGGGGGCGGATTAGCACAGATACGCAGTATTTT.

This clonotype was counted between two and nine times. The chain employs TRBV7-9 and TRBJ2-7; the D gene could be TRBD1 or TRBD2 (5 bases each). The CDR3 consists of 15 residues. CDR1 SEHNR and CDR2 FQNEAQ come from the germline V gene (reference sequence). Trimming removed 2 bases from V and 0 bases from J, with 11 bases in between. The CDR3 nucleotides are TGTGCCAGCAGCTTAATGGGACCTAGCTCCTACGAGCAGTACTTC. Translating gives CASSLMGPSSYEQYF.